This TCR beta chain originates from a study of radiation and T cells in renal cell carcinoma. The data were produced by immunoSEQ multiplex PCR, yet TCRdb's version contains in-frame clones alone and is incomplete. This sample has more than 75,000 clones; approximately 83% occur once, and the top ten carry approximately 6.4%. V was pared by 4 bases and J by 0 bases, with 4 bases of the junction left unmatched. Germline CDR1 and CDR2: SGHKS and YYEKEE (reference sequence). This CDR3 is 16 amino acids long. Sample time point: baseline pretreatment blood. Treatment denoted: 15 Gy SBRT to primary tumor, nephrectomy 4 weeks later. Blood was sampled at baseline, 2 weeks and 4 weeks after SBRT.

The TCR originated in a man aged 55 to 70 with renal cell carcinoma. This chain links TRBV5-5 with TRBJ2-3; 11 bases align to TRBD2. Sequences were derived from blood, sampled from a patient whose treatment included radiotherapy and nephrectomy. The CDR3 DNA sequence: TGTGCCAGCAGCGGGGGACTAGCGGTGAGCACAGATACGCAGTATTTT. Protein sequence: CASSGGLAVSTDTQYF.